The text below deals with one TCR beta chain. Its antigen is undetermined. Clones were sequenced by immunoSEQ multiplex PCR, and TCRdb holds only the in-frame ones, with some missing. The top ten clones hold over 0.12% of a sample with approximately 2.5 million clones, roughly nine tenths of them seen once. This sample was taken from a study of shared clonotypes between healthy human individuals. The study, taken as a whole, reports: Clonotype sharing among donors likely depends on sequencing depth.

The sequenced sample consisted of naive CD4+ T cells sorted from blood. Indicated subset: CD45RA+ positively selected. The receptor was derived from a man aged 18 to 35 in good health.

CDR3 sequence: CASSQETPQTVIAGGTDTQYF. The CDR3 DNA sequence: TGCGCCAGCAGCCAAGAAACCCCGCAAACCGTTATAGCGGGAGGGACAGATACGCAGTATTTT. V is TRBV4-3 and J is TRBJ2-3, with TRBD2 identical over 11 bases. J gave up 3 bases and V 0 bases, and 17 bases lay outside the gene matches. The CDR3 spans 21 residues. Germline CDR1 LGHNA, CDR2 YSLEER.